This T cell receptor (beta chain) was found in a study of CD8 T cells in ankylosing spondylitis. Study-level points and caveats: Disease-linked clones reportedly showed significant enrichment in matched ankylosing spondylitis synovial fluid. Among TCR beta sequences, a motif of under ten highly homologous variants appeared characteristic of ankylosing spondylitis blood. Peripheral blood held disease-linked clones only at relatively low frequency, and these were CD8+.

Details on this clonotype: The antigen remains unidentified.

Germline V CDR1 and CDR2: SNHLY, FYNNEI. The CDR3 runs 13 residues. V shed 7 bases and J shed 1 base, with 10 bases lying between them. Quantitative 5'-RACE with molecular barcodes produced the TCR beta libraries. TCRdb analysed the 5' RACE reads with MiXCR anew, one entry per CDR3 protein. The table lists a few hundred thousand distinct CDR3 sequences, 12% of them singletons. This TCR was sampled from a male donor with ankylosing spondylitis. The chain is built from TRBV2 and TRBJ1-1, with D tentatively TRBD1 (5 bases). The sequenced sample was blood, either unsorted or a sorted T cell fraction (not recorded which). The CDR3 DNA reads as TGTGCCAGCAAAAGGGGCGCGAACACTGAAGCTTTCTTT. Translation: CASKRGANTEAFF.